Following are 32 T cell receptor beta chains from one sample sequenced in a study of a mutant IDH1 vaccine in newly diagnosed glioma. The table came from immunoSEQ multiplex PCR; TCRdb's copy has only in-frame clones and leaves some out. The profile covers 30,000 to 35,000 clones, with roughly 87% appearing a single time and about 2.3% taken by the ten largest. Time point noted: week 47, end of study. Doses of 300 ug of mutant IDH1 20-mer peptide were given with topical imiquimod. These receptors' antigens are unknown. Sequencing used PBMCs, obtained from a glioma patient whose treatment included an IDH1 peptide vaccine. These receptors came from a man in his forties or fifties with glioma.

The chain recombines TRBV29-1 with TRBJ2-1, with D possibly being TRBD1 or TRBD2 (5 bases each). V shed 2 bases and J shed 13 bases, with 12 bases lying between them. Germline CDR1 is SQVTM and CDR2 is ANQGSEA. The CDR3 runs 11 residues. Here the CDR3 DNA reads TGCAGCGTTGAATCGGGGCAAGTACAGTTCTTC. This codes for CSVESGQVQFF.

The J gene is TRBJ1-2, the V gene TRBV30; TRBD1 matches at 8 bases. Germline V gives CDR1 GTSNPN, CDR2 SVGIG (reference sequence). Trimming took 2 bases from V and 5 from J; bases not matched to a gene: 13. CDR3 length equals 16 residues. Written as DNA, the CDR3 is TGTGCCTGGAGTCCCGATGGAGGGACAGGTTGGTATGGCTACACCTTC. Residues: CAWSPDGGTGWYGYTF.

The J gene is TRBJ2-3, the V gene TRBV29-1; no firm D call. The CDR3 has 12 amino acids. Trimming took 5 bases from V and 2 from J, leaving 8 bases between them. The germline V gene has CDR1 SQVTM and CDR2 ANQGSEA. CDR3 loop: CSVLSFTDTQYF. In DNA form, the CDR3 reads TGCAGCGTTCTATCCTTCACAGATACGCAGTATTTT.

The rearrangement uses TRBV5-6 and TRBJ1-4; D not resolved. The CDR3 sequence is 12 residues long. CDR1 and CDR2 (germline): SGHDT, YYEEEE. With 0 bases removed from V and 14 bases from J, the gap between germline ends came to 11 bases. CDR3 region: CASSLAAGILFF. The CDR3 coding sequence is TGTGCCAGCAGCTTGGCGGCCGGGATCCTGTTTTTT.

This sequence joins TRBV5-6 and TRBJ2-3; D perhaps matches TRBD1 (5 bases). Between the trimmed V and J ends, which lost 0 bases and 3 bases, there was a span of 8 bases. The CDR3 loop spans 14 amino acids. CDR1 and CDR2 from the germline V gene are SGHDT and YYEEEE. The CDR3 DNA reads as TGTGCCAGCAGCTTGGCCAGGGATACAGATACGCAGTATTTT. Translation: CASSLARDTDTQYF.

This sequence joins TRBV5-1 and TRBJ1-1; TRBD1 aligns across 7 bases. The CDR3 has 15 amino acids. The J segment lost 1 base and the V segment lost 7 bases, leaving 10 bases of the junction unmatched. Per germline, CDR1 SGHRS and CDR2 YFSETQ. In nucleotides, the CDR3 is TGCGCCAGCGCACCCCTTCAGGGGGGGAACACTGAAGCTTTCTTT. It translates to CASAPLQGGNTEAFF.

The rearrangement joins TRBV10-2 to TRBJ2-1, with 11 bases that match TRBD2. After removal of 9 bases from V and 8 bases from J, the junction contained 12 bases not matched to a gene. CDR1 is WSHSY, CDR2 SAAADI, per germline. The CDR3 runs to 15 residues. DNA for the CDR3: TGCGCCAGTATTTCTTTAGCGGGGGGGCGGGATGAGCAGTTCTTC. This codes for CASISLAGGRDEQFF.

The genes are TRBV2 and TRBJ1-2; D might be TRBD1 (5 bases). Trimming took off 7 bases at V and 3 bases at J, with 15 bases between the two ends. Germline CDR1 reads SNHLY; CDR2 reads FYNNEI. The length of the CDR3 is 14 residues. CDR3 amino acids: CASTPRGRDYGYTF. CDR3 sequence (DNA): TGTGCCAGCACCCCTCGGGGCAGGGACTATGGCTACACCTTC.

This clone showed up just once. The V and J genes are TRBV2 and TRBJ2-3, with D tentatively TRBD1 (6 bases). Germline loops: CDR1 SNHLY, CDR2 FYNNEI. CDR3 size: 14 residues. Deletions cut 4 bases from V and 2 bases from J, with 10 bases between. In DNA form, the CDR3 reads TGTGCCAGCAGTGGGGGGCATTACACAGATACGCAGTATTTT. Translating it yields CASSGGHYTDTQYF.

The genes are TRBV6-7 and TRBJ1-1; TRBD1 matches 10 bases. TRBV6-7 is an open reading frame, and its role is uncertain. Germline trimming cut 4 bases from V and 4 bases from J; bases unmatched to any gene: 9. The CDR3 has 16 amino acids. CDR3 protein: CASSSPGQGSGTEAFF. In DNA form, the CDR3 reads TGTGCCAGCAGTTCGCCGGGACAGGGGTCCGGCACTGAAGCTTTCTTT.

The J gene is TRBJ2-7, the V gene TRBV2; 8 bases match TRBD1. Germline values: CDR1 SNHLY, CDR2 FYNNEI. The CDR3 totals 15 residues. V was pared by 4 bases and J by 7 bases, with 12 bases of the junction left unmatched. This CDR3 is CASSGEETGAREQYV. For the CDR3, the DNA is TGTGCCAGCAGTGGGGAAGAGACAGGGGCAAGGGAGCAGTACGTC.

The chain couples TRBV27 to TRBJ1-5, with 8 bases that match TRBD1. The CDR3 loop spans 19 amino acids. The V and J ends lost 2 bases and 7 bases, in that order; junction bases with no gene match: 19. Germline V gene lookup returns CDR1 MNHEY and CDR2 SMNVEV (reference sequence). The CDR3 DNA reads TGTGCCAGCAGTTTAGGGGCGGGCCAGGGGGCAGTACAATACCAGCCCCAGCATTTT. It codes for CASSLGAGQGAVQYQPQHF.

The chain uses TRBV19 and TRBJ2-7, with D tentatively TRBD1 or TRBD2 (5 bases each). The V end was cut by 3 bases, the J end by 6 bases, with 12 bases between. The CDR3 consists of 13 residues. Per the germline V gene, CDR1 is LNHDA and CDR2 is SQIVND (reference sequence). The DNA for the CDR3 is TGTGCCAGTAGTATTGGGACGCCCCTCGAGCAGTACTTC. Protein sequence: CASSIGTPLEQYF.

CDR3 protein: CASSPTGGVRNEQFF. The CDR3 DNA sequence: TGTGCCAGTAGTCCGACAGGGGGCGTGCGGAATGAGCAGTTCTTC. The V and J genes are TRBV19 and TRBJ2-1, with 10 bases aligning to TRBD1. V dropped 5 bases and J dropped 7; count of bases not matched to a gene: 8. This CDR3 comprises 15 residues. Germline assignment: CDR1 LNHDA and CDR2 SQIVND (reference sequence).

CDR3: CASSQDSYGYTF. The DNA for the CDR3 is TGTGCCAGCAGTCAGGACAGCTATGGCTACACCTTC. This chain links TRBV5-6 with TRBJ1-2; tentatively, D is TRBD1 (6 bases). The CDR3 is 12 residues long. Per the germline V gene, CDR1 is SGHDT and CDR2 is YYEEEE. Trimming left V 5 bases short and J 4 bases short, with 9 bases between.

The chain couples TRBV5-8 to TRBJ1-1; D is unresolved. CDR3 length: 14 residues. Germline lookup yields CDR1 SGHTS and CDR2 YDEGEE. The V end lost 0 bases, the J end lost 3 bases, and 9 bases lay between the germline ends. CDR3 residues: CASSLDRPHTEAFF. The DNA for the CDR3 is TGTGCCAGCAGCTTGGACCGCCCCCACACTGAAGCTTTCTTT.

This chain joins TRBV29-1 and TRBJ1-1; tentatively, D is TRBD1 (6 bases). The CDR3 runs to 13 residues. Trimming took off 2 bases at V and 5 bases at J, with 12 bases between the two ends. Germline CDR1 SQVTM, CDR2 ANQGSEA. CDR3 in amino acids: CSVETGTSTEAFF. CDR3 DNA sequence: TGCAGCGTTGAAACAGGGACGTCGACTGAAGCTTTCTTT.

The rearrangement links TRBV2 to TRBJ1-1; D is undetermined. V gave up 2 bases and J gave up 1 base, with 8 bases separating them. Germline CDR1 reads SNHLY; CDR2 reads FYNNEI. The CDR3 is made up of 14 amino acids. CDR3 nucleotide sequence: TGTGCCAGCAGTGAAAGGTCGACGAACACTGAAGCTTTCTTT. This gives the protein CASSERSTNTEAFF. Supplemented by reference TRBV2 and TRBJ1-1, the full variable domain reads EPEVTQTPSHQVTQMGQEVILRCVPISNHLYFYWYRQILGQKVEFLVSFYNNEISEKSEIFDDQFSVERPDGSNFTLKIRSTKLEDSAMYFCASSERSTNTEAFFGQGTRLTVV.

The genes are TRBV7-2 and TRBJ1-1, with D maybe TRBD1 (5 bases). Trimming took 5 bases from V and 0 from J, leaving 7 bases between them. CDR1 and CDR2 from the germline V gene are SGHTA and FQGNSA. The CDR3 totals 13 residues. The CDR3 spells CASSPQVNTEAFF. The CDR3 DNA reads as TGTGCCAGCAGCCCACAGGTGAACACTGAAGCTTTCTTT.

Here the CDR3 reads CASSPGVSTDTQYF. CDR3 nucleotide sequence: TGTGCCAGCAGCCCGGGGGTTAGCACAGATACGCAGTATTTT. This chain connects TRBV11-2 to TRBJ2-3; perhaps TRBD2 as D (6 bases). Trimming removed 5 bases at V and 0 bases at J, with 9 bases between. The CDR3 covers 14 residues. Germline-derived CDR1 and CDR2 are SGHAT and FQNNGV.

V and J are TRBV5-1 and TRBJ2-5; D gene uncertain. The CDR3 spans 13 residues. The V end lost 2 bases, the J end lost 1 base, and 6 bases lay between the germline ends. Germline CDR1 and CDR2: SGHRS and YFSETQ. The CDR3 loop reads CASSFGVQETQYF. The CDR3 DNA is TGCGCCAGCAGCTTCGGAGTCCAAGAGACCCAGTACTTC.

This clone was found once. The chain uses TRBV5-6 and TRBJ1-3; 7 bases line up with TRBD1. V was clipped by 2 bases and J by 4 bases; unmatched bases: 9. This CDR3 comprises 16 residues. CDR1 SGHDT and CDR2 YYEEEE come from the germline V gene. The chain's CDR3 is CASSFVTGAPGNTIYF. In nucleotides, the CDR3 is TGTGCCAGCAGCTTCGTTACAGGGGCGCCCGGAAACACCATATATTTT. Full variable domain (missing parts from reference TRBV5-6 and TRBJ1-3): DAGVTQSPTHLIKTRGQQVTLRCSPKSGHDTVSWYQQALGQGPQFIFQYYEEEERQRGNFPDRFSGHQFPNYSSELNVNALLLGDSALYLCASSFVTGAPGNTIYFGEGSWLTVV.

This clone has only one observation. This chain connects TRBV28 to TRBJ2-7, with 8 positions matching TRBD2. J lost 0 bases, V lost 6 bases, and 4 bases had no gene match. The CDR3 contains 14 residues. CDR1 and CDR2 from the germline V gene are MDHEN and SYDVKM. CDR3 nucleotide sequence: TGTGCCAGCAGCCGACTAGCGAGCTCCTACGAGCAGTACTTC. The encoded protein is CASSRLASSYEQYF.

J is TRBJ1-1 and V is TRBV11-2, with D maybe TRBD1 (5 bases). The CDR3 consists of 15 residues. V shed 6 bases and J shed 5 bases, with 19 bases lying between them. Germline-derived CDR1 and CDR2 are SGHAT and FQNNGV. CDR3 in DNA: TGTGCCAGCAGACCGGGGGTAGCGGGCGGGACTGAAGCTTTCTTT. This gives the protein CASRPGVAGGTEAFF.

This rearrangement joins TRBV19 to TRBJ2-7, with 7 positions matching TRBD2. The CDR3 sequence is 14 residues long. Germline V gives CDR1 LNHDA, CDR2 SQIVND (reference sequence). The trim removed 4 bases at V and 4 bases at J, leaving 7 bases unmatched. The CDR3 reads CASSKGGSTYEQYF. In DNA, the CDR3 is TGTGCCAGTAGTAAAGGCGGGAGTACTTACGAGCAGTACTTC.

The chain recombines TRBV7-9 with TRBJ1-2, with TRBD1 as a possible D gene (5 bases). Trimming took 5 bases from V and 3 from J, leaving 16 bases between them. CDR1 is SEHNR, CDR2 FQNEAQ, per germline (reference sequence). The CDR3 loop spans 15 amino acids. Written as DNA, the CDR3 is TGTGCCAGCAGCCCACCTACCGGGGGGTACTATGGCTACACCTTC. Translation: CASSPPTGGYYGYTF.

This chain connects TRBV4-3 to TRBJ1-3; D unclear. CDR3 length: 17 residues. Germline V gene sequence: CDR1 LGHNA, CDR2 YSLEER. Trimming took 0 bases from V and 0 from J, leaving 12 bases between them. In DNA, the CDR3 is TGCGCCAGCAGCCAAGAGGGAGCCGCTTACTCTGGAAACACCATATATTTT. As protein: CASSQEGAAYSGNTIYF.

V usage is TRBV11-2 and J usage is TRBJ2-5; D may be TRBD2 (6 bases). V dropped 2 bases and J dropped 6 bases, with 16 bases sitting between them. This CDR3 is built from 15 residues. CDR1 SGHAT and CDR2 FQNNGV come from the germline V gene. The CDR3 is CASSLLNQGGKTQYF. Here the CDR3 DNA reads TGTGCCAGCAGCTTACTTAATCAGGGCGGGAAGACCCAGTACTTC.

This chain uses TRBV11-2 with TRBJ2-7, with D unresolved. This CDR3 is built from 11 residues. V dropped 5 bases and J dropped 2 bases, with 4 bases sitting between them. From germline, CDR1 is SGHAT and CDR2 FQNNGV. CDR3 nucleotides: TGTGCCAGCAGCCTGACCTACGAGCAGTACTTC. Protein sequence: CASSLTYEQYF.

The chain employs TRBV20-1 and TRBJ2-7; a weak D match, TRBD1 (5 bases). CDR3 size: 11 residues. Trimming stripped 1 base from V and 9 bases from J, with 10 bases between. Germline CDR1 and CDR2: DFQATT and SNEGSKA (reference sequence). The DNA of the CDR3 is TGCAGTGCTAGAGGAACAGGTGGGCAGTACGTC. This gives the protein CSARGTGGQYV.

The CDR3 DNA is TGTGCCAGCAGCCGCACAGGGGGAGGTGAAAAACTGTTTTTT. As protein: CASSRTGGGEKLFF. This chain connects TRBV5-6 to TRBJ1-4; 8 positions match TRBD1. V lost 4 bases, J lost 7 bases, and 6 bases stayed unmatched. Germline V CDR1 and CDR2: SGHDT, YYEEEE. The CDR3 has 14 residues.

This clone was observed a single time. This chain connects TRBV10-3 to TRBJ2-6; D remains ambiguous. This CDR3 comprises 15 residues. V shed 2 bases and J shed 0 bases, with 5 bases lying between them. The V gene's germline CDR1 is ENHRY and CDR2 SYGVKD. The CDR3, as DNA: TGTGCCATCAGTGAGGGGGTCTCTGGGGCCAACGTCCTGACTTTC. Its translation is CAISEGVSGANVLTF.